This T cell receptor (beta chain) was retrieved from a study of human T cells and chemical hapten exposure. Time point indicated: patch test 1, 2 weeks after DPC sensitization. The sample's treatment: therapeutic diphenylcyclopropenone sensitization with weekly scalp DPC. V gave up 0 bases and J gave up 4 bases, with 18 bases separating them. In germline, CDR1 is LGHNA, CDR2 YSLEER. This CDR3 region has 17 residues. MiXCR was run by TCRdb on the RACE reads, yielding one entry per CDR3 protein. Among around 340,000 distinct CDR3 sequences listed, about 7% were seen once. This specimen was whole blood, taken in connection with sensitization to the hapten diphenylcyclopropenone (DPC). This receptor was taken from a woman in her late teens or twenties with alopecia areata. Some clones in this sample may be carry-over from other donors' samples. The genes are TRBV4-3 and TRBJ1-2; D might be TRBD1 (5 bases). DNA for the CDR3: TGCGCCAGCAGCCAAGACCGGGGGAAGGGTGAGGGCTATGGCTACACCTTC. Its protein is CASSQDRGKGEGYGYTF.